The 4 T cell receptor beta chains below come from one sample, sequenced in a study of breast tumors, draining lymph nodes, adjacent tissues. TCRdb re-called the multiplex PCR reads through MiXCR, storing one row per CDR3 protein. The table records 65,000 to 80,000 distinct CDR3 sequences, about 21% of them present only once. Breast cancer patients provided tissue from their axillary draining lymph nodes. The specimen was axillary lymph node tissue. The source is a female donor with breast cancer. Some clones in this sample may be carry-over from other donors' samples.

This clonotype was found many times. The chain recombines TRBV5-1 with TRBJ2-2; D is uncertain. The CDR3 is 15 amino acids. The V gene's germline CDR1 is SGHRS and CDR2 YFSETQ. V was pared by 0 bases and J by 4 bases, with 10 bases between. Here the CDR3 reads CASSLASPSTGELFF. In nucleotides, the CDR3 is TGCGCCAGCAGCTTGGCCTCACCGTCCACCGGGGAGCTGTTTTTT.

Many counts were recorded for this clonotype. The chain has TRBV20-1 and TRBJ1-5, with unresolved D. V was pared by 3 bases and J by 6 bases, with 12 bases between. This CDR3 has 13 residues. Germline V gene lookup returns CDR1 DFQATT and CDR2 SNEGSKA (reference sequence). The CDR3 region has the DNA TGCAGTGCTAGGGCCCGACCTATTCAGCCCCAGCATTTT. Translating gives CSARARPIQPQHF.

This clonotype showed up many times. J is TRBJ1-3 and V is TRBV6-6; D gene uncertain. The ends were cut back, 0 bases at V and 1 base at J, with 1 base in the middle. The CDR3 covers 13 residues. Germline V CDR1 and CDR2: MNHNY, SVGAGI (reference sequence). CDR3 residues: CASSYSSGNTIYF. CDR3 sequence (DNA): TGTGCCAGCAGTTACTCATCTGGAAACACCATATATTTT.

This clonotype has a single count. This may be a read error, as it is one base from a much larger clone. The chain employs TRBV3-1 and TRBJ1-5; unclear D gene. Trimming took 3 bases from V and 11 from J, leaving 11 bases between them. Germline CDR1 reads LGHDT; CDR2 reads YNNKEL (reference sequence). The CDR3 is 12 residues long. The DNA of the CDR3 is TGTGCCAGCAGCCAGGGAAAACAGTCCCAGCATTTT. It is translated as CASSQGKQSQHF.